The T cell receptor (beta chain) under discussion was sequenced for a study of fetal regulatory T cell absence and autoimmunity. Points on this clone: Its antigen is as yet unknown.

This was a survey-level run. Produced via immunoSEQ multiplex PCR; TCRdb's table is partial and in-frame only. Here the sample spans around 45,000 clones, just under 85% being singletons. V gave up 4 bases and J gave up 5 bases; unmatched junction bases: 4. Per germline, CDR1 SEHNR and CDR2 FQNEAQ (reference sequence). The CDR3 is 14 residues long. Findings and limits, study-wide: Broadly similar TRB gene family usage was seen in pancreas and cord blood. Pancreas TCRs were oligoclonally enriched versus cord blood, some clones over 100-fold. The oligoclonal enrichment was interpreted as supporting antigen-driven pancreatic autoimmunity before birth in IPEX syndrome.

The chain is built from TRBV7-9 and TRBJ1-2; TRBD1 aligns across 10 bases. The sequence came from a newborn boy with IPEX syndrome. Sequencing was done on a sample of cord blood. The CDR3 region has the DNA TGTGCCAGCAGCTCCCGACAGGGGGCATATGGCTACACCTTC. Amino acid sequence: CASSSRQGAYGYTF.